This T cell receptor (beta chain) was sequenced in a study of T-cell reconstitution after alpha-beta-depleted transplantation in children. Unique molecular identifiers were incorporated during preparation of the TCRbeta library. TCRdb independently ran MiXCR on the PCR reads; one entry per CDR3 protein. The sample shows 90,000 to 130,000 distinct CDR3 sequences, around 10% of them seen only once. Germline V gives CDR1 SEHNR, CDR2 FQNEAQ (reference sequence). The CDR3 extends over 13 amino acids. Deletions cut 5 bases from V and 1 base from J, with 8 bases between. This clonotype was found many times. The J gene is TRBJ1-1, the V gene TRBV7-9, with D uncertain. The specimen comprised PBMCs from the stem cell graft donor, sampled from the stem cell graft. This clonotype was sampled from a human donor who donated a stem cell graft to a child with acute lymphoblastic leukemia. In DNA form, the CDR3 reads TGTGCCAGCAGCCAAACTTGGAACACTGAAGCTTTCTTT. It yields the protein CASSQTWNTEAFF.